Sequencing of this T cell receptor beta chain was carried out in a study of early T cells in non-severe SARS-CoV-2 infection. Background on the study: Unsorted whole-blood RNA was sequenced in bulk, leaving chains unpaired.

Unique molecular identifiers (one per individual cDNA molecule) were attached. Via MiXCR, TCRdb re-called the 5' RACE reads, giving one row per CDR3 protein. The sample comprises more than 65,000 distinct CDR3 sequences, approximately 4.6% of which are singletons, and roughly 3.9% rests with the top ten. Looked up from germline, CDR1 is SGHNT and CDR2 is YYREEE (reference sequence). V lost 3 bases and J 1 base, leaving 11 bases between the germline ends. The CDR3 has 14 residues. The sample holds many counts of this clonotype. Antigen specificity is unknown. General study results and limits: Missing private and CD4 specificities, VDJdb matching favored anti-spike CD8 responses.

V is TRBV5-4 and J is TRBJ2-7; D is perhaps TRBD1 (5 bases). This sequence was found in an adult who was a healthcare worker with PCR-confirmed SARS-CoV-2 infection or an uninfected control (not recorded which). The donor label of this sample is uncertain. The input for sequencing was whole blood, taken at baseline. The CDR3 DNA reads TGTGCCAGCAGCTCCAGAAAGGGGTCCTACGAGCAGTACTTC. Its protein is CASSSRKGSYEQYF. Full variable domain (remainder filled in from reference TRBV5-4 and TRBJ2-7): ETGVTQSPTHLIKTRGQQVTLRCSSQSGHNTVSWYQQALGQGPQFIFQYYREEENGRGNFPPRFSGLQFPNYSSELNVNALELDDSALYLCASSSRKGSYEQYFGPGTRLTVT.